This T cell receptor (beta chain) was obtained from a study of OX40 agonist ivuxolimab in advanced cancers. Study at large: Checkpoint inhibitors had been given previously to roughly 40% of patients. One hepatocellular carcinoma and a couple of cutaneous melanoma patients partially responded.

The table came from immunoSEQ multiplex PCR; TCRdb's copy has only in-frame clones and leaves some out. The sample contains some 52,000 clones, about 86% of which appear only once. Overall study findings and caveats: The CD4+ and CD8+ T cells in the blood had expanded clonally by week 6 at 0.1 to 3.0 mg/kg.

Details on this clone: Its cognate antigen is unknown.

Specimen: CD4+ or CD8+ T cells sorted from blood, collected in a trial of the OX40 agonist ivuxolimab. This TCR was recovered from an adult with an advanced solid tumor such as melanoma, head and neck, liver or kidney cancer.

The CDR3 sequence: CASSFGTGRNQPQHF. CDR3 nucleotide sequence: TGTGCCAGCAGCTTTGGGACAGGGAGGAACCAGCCCCAGCATTTT. The rearrangement uses TRBV7-9 and TRBJ1-5; TRBD1 matches 9 bases. From germline, CDR1 is SEHNR and CDR2 FQNEAQ (reference sequence). With 3 bases clipped from V and 7 bases from J, the junction kept 7 bases outside the gene matches. This CDR3 has 15 amino acids.